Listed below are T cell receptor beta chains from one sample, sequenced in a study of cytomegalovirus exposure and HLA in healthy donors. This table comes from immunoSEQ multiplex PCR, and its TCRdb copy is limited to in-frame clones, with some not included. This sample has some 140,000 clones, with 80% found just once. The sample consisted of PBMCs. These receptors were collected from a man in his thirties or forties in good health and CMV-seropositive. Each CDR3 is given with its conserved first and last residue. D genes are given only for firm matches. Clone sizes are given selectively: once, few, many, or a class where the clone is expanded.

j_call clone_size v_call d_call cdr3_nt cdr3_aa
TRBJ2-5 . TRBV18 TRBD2 TGTGCCAGCTCATTATTAGCGGGAGTTGGTCAAGAGACCCAGTACTTC CASSLLAGVGQETQYF
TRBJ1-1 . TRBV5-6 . TGTGCCAGCAACCACAGGGAACTGAACACTGAAGCTTTCTTT CASNHRELNTEAFF
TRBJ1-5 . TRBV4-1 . TGCGCCAGCAGCCAAAACCCACAGCGGGATCAGCCCCAGCATTTT CASSQNPQRDQPQHF
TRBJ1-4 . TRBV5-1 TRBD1 TGCGCCAGCAGCGGGACAGGGGTGAATGAAAAACTGTTTTTT CASSGTGVNEKLFF
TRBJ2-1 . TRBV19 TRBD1 TGTGCCAGTAGTATCCATCTGGACAGGGGGCTCTCCTACAATGAGCAGTTCTTC CASSIHLDRGLSYNEQFF
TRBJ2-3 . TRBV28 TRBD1 TGTGCCAGCAGTTTACGGGGACAGGGGATTTCAGATACGCAGTATTTT CASSLRGQGISDTQYF
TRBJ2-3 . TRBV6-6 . TGTGCCAGCAGTTACTCTTCGGGAGCAGATACGCAGTATTTT CASSYSSGADTQYF
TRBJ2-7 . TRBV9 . TGTGCCAGCAGCGAGGGGGGGGACGGTGCCCGGGAGCAGTACTTC CASSEGGDGAREQYF
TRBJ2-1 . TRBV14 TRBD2 TGTGCCAGCAGCCAAGAGAGGGTTACTAGCGGACCACTCTACAATGAGCAGTTCTTC CASSQERVTSGPLYNEQFF
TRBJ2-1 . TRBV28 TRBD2 TGTGCCAGCAGTTACGCGACTAGCGGAGACAATGAGCAGTTCTTC CASSYATSGDNEQFF
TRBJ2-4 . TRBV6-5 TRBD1 TGTGCCAGCAGTTACTCGGACAGGGTGGATAACATTCAGTACTTC CASSYSDRVDNIQYF
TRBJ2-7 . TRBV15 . TGTGCCACCAGCGCCCGGGTCCCTCTGGCCGAGCAGTACTTC CATSARVPLAEQYF
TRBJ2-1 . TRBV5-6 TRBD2 TGTGCCAGCAGCTTGTGGCTAGCGGGAGGGGAGCAGTTCTTC CASSLWLAGGEQFF
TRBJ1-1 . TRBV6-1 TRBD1 TGTGCCAGCAGGACAGGGGGTACTGAAGCTTTCTTT CASRTGGTEAFF
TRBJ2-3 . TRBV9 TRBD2 TGTGCCAGCAGCCCCGGGGGTGGAGCTAGCGGGAGTCCAGATACGCAGTATTTT CASSPGGGASGSPDTQYF
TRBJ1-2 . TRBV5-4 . TGTGCCAGCAGCTCCCGGGGGGGGGCTAACTATGGCTACACCTTC CASSSRGGANYGYTF
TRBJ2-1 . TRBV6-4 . TGTGCCAGCAGTGACTTCCTCGACAATGAGCAGTTCTTC CASSDFLDNEQFF
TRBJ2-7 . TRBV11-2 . TGTGCCAGCACAAAGGGGGTTCCCTCGGGCGAGCAGTACTTC CASTKGVPSGEQYF
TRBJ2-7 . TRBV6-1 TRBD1 TGTGCCAGCAGTGAAATGGACAGGGGCTACGAGCAGTACTTC CASSEMDRGYEQYF
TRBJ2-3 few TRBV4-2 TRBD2 TGTGCCAGCAGCCCTGGACTAGCGAACACAGATACGCAGTATTTT CASSPGLANTDTQYF
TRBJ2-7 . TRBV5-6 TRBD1 TGTGCCAGCAGCTCCCGACAGGGCTCCTACGAGCAGTACTTC CASSSRQGSYEQYF
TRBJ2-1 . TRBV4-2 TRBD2 TGTGCCAGCAGCCAAGATCCTGCGACTAGCGGTTACAATGAGCAGTTCTTC CASSQDPATSGYNEQFF
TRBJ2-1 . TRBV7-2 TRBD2 TGTGCCAGCAGCTTAGTGGCAATGGTAGCGGGAGGGTATGAGCAGTTCTTC CASSLVAMVAGGYEQFF
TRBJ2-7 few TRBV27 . TGTGCCAGCAGTTCAGGGGACTCCTACGAGCAGTACTTC CASSSGDSYEQYF
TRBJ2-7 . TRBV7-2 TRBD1 TGTGCCAGCAGCTTCGGACAGGGGGCTGGGGAGCAGTACTTC CASSFGQGAGEQYF
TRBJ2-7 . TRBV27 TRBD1 TGTGCCAGCAGGGACAGGGCCTCCTACGAGCAGTACTTC CASRDRASYEQYF
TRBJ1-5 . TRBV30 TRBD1 TGTGCCTGGAGTCCAAAAGGACAGGGGGCGGTTCAGCCCCAGCATTTT CAWSPKGQGAVQPQHF
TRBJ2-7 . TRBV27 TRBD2 TGTGCCAGCACCCAGGTGCGGACTAGCGGCCCCCTACTCTACGAGCAGTACTTC CASTQVRTSGPLLYEQYF
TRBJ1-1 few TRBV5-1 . TGCGCCAGCAGATCGGGACAACTGAACACTGAAGCTTTCTTT CASRSGQLNTEAFF
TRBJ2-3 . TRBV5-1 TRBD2 TGCGCCAGCAGCTTGGACGCTAGCGGTTCCACAGATACGCAGTATTTT CASSLDASGSTDTQYF
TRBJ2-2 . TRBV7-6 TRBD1 TGTGCCAGCAGCCCTCGGGACAGGATGAACACCGGGGAGCTGTTTTTT CASSPRDRMNTGELFF
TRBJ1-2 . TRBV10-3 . TGTGCCATCAGCGAACGTCAGTATGGCTACACCTTC CAISERQYGYTF
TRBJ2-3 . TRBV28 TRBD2 TGTGCCAGCAGACTAGCGGGTAGCACAGATACGCAGTATTTT CASRLAGSTDTQYF